The 28 T cell receptor beta chains listed next were all sequenced from one sample in a study of cytomegalovirus exposure and HLA in healthy donors (dated by TCRdb to 2016 to 2017). The library was built by means of the immunoSEQ multiplex PCR assay. For the multiplex PCR, a mixture combining 60 forward primers for TCR Vbeta segments and 13 reverse primers for TCR Jbeta segments was used. TCRdb re-hosts the immuneACCESS table, in-frame sequences only. Its copies lack some clones; in the studies checked, an unresolved V gene accounts for under half of them, and the cause for the rest is not known. For this sample the table gives tens of thousands of clones, of which around 64% were detected only once. In total, the top ten clones hold approximately 2.1% of the sample. The sample consisted of PBMCs. The receptors stem from a man aged 25-40 years in good health and CMV-seronegative.

The chain couples TRBV4-1 to TRBJ1-2; D call uncertain. Germline CDR1 is MGHRA and CDR2 is YSYEKL. V lost 0 bases and J 8 bases, leaving 19 bases between the germline ends. The CDR3 extends over 16 amino acids. CDR3 nucleotides: TGCGCCAGCAGCCAAGAGCAGACCGTGGTTATAGCAGGCTACACCTTC. Residues: CASSQEQTVVIAGYTF.

As regards this clone: The junction shows a germline mismatch at one end, possibly a read error. The chain uses TRBV4-1 and TRBJ1-1, with a possible D match to TRBD1 (6 bases). The CDR3 runs to 16 residues. CDR1 MGHRA and CDR2 YSYEKL come from the germline V gene. CDR3 bases: TGCGCCAGCAGCCACACAGTAAACCGGGGGGACACTGAAGCTTCCTTT. Residues: CASSHTVNRGDTEASF.

The chain joins TRBV15 to TRBJ2-7; 10 positions match TRBD1. The CDR3 sequence is 15 residues long. CDR1 and CDR2 (germline): LNHNV, YYDKDF (reference sequence). V trimming: 5 bases; J trimming: 1 base; junction bases outside the gene matches: 5. The CDR3, as DNA: TGTGCCACCAGCGACCGGGACAGGGGTTCCTACGAGCAGTACTTC. It codes for CATSDRDRGSYEQYF.

This rearrangement joins TRBV7-2 to TRBJ1-1, with TRBD1 as a possible D gene (6 bases). The CDR3 is 16 residues long. V shed 5 bases and J shed 0 bases, with 16 bases lying between them. Germline V CDR1 and CDR2: SGHTA, FQGNSA. The CDR3 is CASSPAGTTLNTEAFF. The DNA of the CDR3 is TGTGCCAGCAGCCCGGCCGGGACAACGTTGAACACTGAAGCTTTCTTT.

This clone was detected a few times. The chain employs TRBV28 and TRBJ2-7; TRBD1 aligns across 7 bases. The CDR3 has 15 residues. The germline V gene encodes CDR1 MDHEN and CDR2 SYDVKM. V lost 4 bases to trimming and J lost 4 bases; unmatched junction nucleotides: 10. CDR3 in amino acids: CASSSQGTALYEQYF. The CDR3 DNA reads TGTGCCAGCAGTTCCCAAGGGACAGCGCTTTACGAGCAGTACTTC.

In the case of this clone: The germline gene is not matched at one end of the junction; a read error may be the cause. The rearrangement links TRBV4-1 to TRBJ2-7; D is possibly TRBD2 (7 bases). The germline V gene encodes CDR1 MGHRA and CDR2 YSYEKL. CDR3 length: 16 amino acids. In DNA, the CDR3 is TGCACCAGCAGCCAAGAAGGGGGACTACCCTCCTACGAGCAGTACTTC. It encodes CTSSQEGGLPSYEQYF.

The chain uses TRBV11-2 and TRBJ2-7; tentatively, D is TRBD1 (5 bases). In germline, CDR1 is SGHAT, CDR2 FQNNGV. With 7 bases removed from V and 1 base from J, the gap between germline ends came to 23 bases. The CDR3 extends over 17 amino acids. The CDR3 loop is CASTNLLSGSGSYEQYF. Written as DNA, the CDR3 is TGTGCCAGCACCAACTTATTATCAGGGTCGGGTTCCTACGAGCAGTACTTC.

The chain combines TRBV5-4 with TRBJ2-7; weak D call: TRBD2 (6 bases). This CDR3 region has 14 residues. Germline loops: CDR1 SGHNT, CDR2 YYREEE (reference sequence). V lost 0 bases, J lost 2 bases, and 9 bases lay in between. As DNA, the CDR3 is TGTGCCAGCAGCTTGGGGGGGGTGGCCTACGAGCAGTACTTC. Translated: CASSLGGVAYEQYF.

This chain uses TRBV19 with TRBJ1-5; the D is unclear. The germline CDR1 and CDR2 sequences are LNHDA and SQIVND (reference sequence). This CDR3 is 17 amino acids long. Trimming removed 0 bases from V and 5 bases from J, with 17 bases in between. The CDR3 loop reads CASSIDLEVGPYQPQHF. The CDR3 coding sequence is TGTGCCAGTAGTATAGATCTGGAGGTAGGCCCTTATCAGCCCCAGCATTTT.

This chain links TRBV29-1 with TRBJ2-5; 7 bases fit TRBD1. This CDR3 contains 10 residues. Looked up from germline, CDR1 is SQVTM and CDR2 is ANQGSEA. With 6 bases clipped from V and 12 bases from J, the junction kept 7 bases outside the gene matches. The CDR3 DNA reads TGCAGCGTCGCTGACAGGGTCGAGTACTTC. This gives the protein CSVADRVEYF.

V gene TRBV27 combines with J gene TRBJ1-1, with D maybe TRBD1 (6 bases). Trimming pared 5 bases from V and 5 bases from J, leaving 9 bases between. Germline V gene data show CDR1 as MNHEY and CDR2 as SMNVEV (reference sequence). The CDR3 runs to 12 residues. CDR3 DNA: TGTGCCAGCAGTCAGAGGGGGACTGAAGCTTTCTTT. It yields the protein CASSQRGTEAFF.

This rearrangement joins TRBV5-1 to TRBJ2-1; 12 nucleotides match TRBD2. CDR3 size: 18 residues. Germline-derived CDR1 and CDR2 are SGHRS and YFSETQ. V lost 4 bases and J lost 4; bases outside the gene matches: 12. The CDR3 reads CASSVPLAGGPRYNEQFF. CDR3 sequence (DNA): TGCGCCAGCAGCGTGCCGCTAGCGGGGGGGCCTAGGTACAATGAGCAGTTCTTC.

This CDR3 reads CASRPQGVYNEQFF. The CDR3 nucleotides read TGTGCCAGCAGACCTCAGGGCGTCTACAATGAGCAGTTCTTC. V gene TRBV6-5 combines with J gene TRBJ2-1; D might be TRBD1 (5 bases). The germline CDR1 and CDR2 sequences are MNHEY and SVGAGI. The CDR3 totals 14 residues. Deletions cut 6 bases from V and 3 bases from J, with 12 bases between.

CDR3 region: CASSLGTSGFGTGELFF. The CDR3 nucleotides read TGCGCCAGCAGCTTGGGGACTAGCGGGTTTGGTACCGGGGAGCTGTTTTTT. The chain couples TRBV5-1 to TRBJ2-2; 11 bases match TRBD2. Germline lookup yields CDR1 SGHRS and CDR2 YFSETQ. The V gene end was trimmed by 0 bases and the J gene end by 5 bases; junction bases not matched to a gene: 6. The CDR3 runs to 17 residues.

This clone was detected only a few times. The chain uses TRBV27 and TRBJ2-7; the match to TRBD1 covers 9 bases. V gave up 3 bases and J gave up 5 bases; unmatched junction bases: 5. This CDR3 spans 14 amino acids. Germline V lookup: CDR1 MNHEY, CDR2 SMNVEV (reference sequence). The DNA of the CDR3 is TGTGCCAGCAGTTTCAACAGGGGGCTCGACGAGCAGTACTTC. The encoded protein is CASSFNRGLDEQYF.

The chain uses TRBV7-6 and TRBJ2-7; the D gene is possibly TRBD2 (5 bases). Germline V CDR1 and CDR2: SGHVS, FNYEAQ. The germline V and J ends were trimmed by 1 base and 3 bases, with 16 bases remaining between them. CDR3 size: 16 residues. This CDR3 is CASSLEAGGVVYEQYF. CDR3 nucleotides: TGTGCCAGCAGCTTAGAGGCGGGCGGTGTCGTCTACGAGCAGTACTTC.

The CDR3 sequence is CASREGGSNADTQYF. In DNA form, the CDR3 reads TGCGCCAGCAGGGAGGGAGGGAGTAACGCAGATACGCAGTATTTT. The chain combines TRBV5-1 with TRBJ2-3; TRBD2 matches 7 bases. The CDR3 runs 15 residues. Germline-derived CDR1 and CDR2 are SGHRS and YFSETQ. J was trimmed by 4 bases and V by 5 bases; bases with no gene match: 10.

This clone was seen a handful of times. The V gene is TRBV29-1, the J gene TRBJ2-5; D is perhaps TRBD2 (6 bases). The CDR3 is 13 amino acids. V lost 6 bases and J 4 bases, leaving 15 bases between the germline ends. Germline CDR1 reads SQVTM; CDR2 reads ANQGSEA. Here the CDR3 reads CSVGGLRGETQYF. The CDR3 region has the DNA TGCAGCGTGGGGGGTCTTAGAGGAGAGACCCAGTACTTC.

The V call is TRBV29-1, the J call TRBJ1-3; possible D gene TRBD1, 5 bases. The CDR3 length is 13 residues. V lost 5 bases, J lost 2 bases, and 10 bases lay in between. CDR1 and CDR2 (germline): SQVTM, ANQGSEA. CDR3 sequence: CSVTGGTGNTIYF. CDR3 nucleotide sequence: TGCAGCGTTACGGGGGGTACTGGAAACACCATATATTTT.

This clone was counted a single time. This rearrangement joins TRBV4-2 to TRBJ1-2; D is undetermined. Germline lookup yields CDR1 LGHNA and CDR2 YNFKEQ. This CDR3 has 17 amino acids. V gave up 0 bases and J gave up 5 bases, with 19 bases separating them. CDR3 nucleotide sequence: TGTGCCAGCAGCCAAGATTTGGCAGGAGGAGGACTTTATGGCTACACCTTC. It specifies CASSQDLAGGGLYGYTF.

The chain recombines TRBV7-3 with TRBJ2-2; 8 nucleotides agree with TRBD2. The CDR3 is 15 amino acids. The germline gives CDR1 SGHTA, CDR2 FQGTGA. V trimming: 5 bases; J trimming: 6 bases; junction bases outside the gene matches: 8. This chain's CDR3 is CASSPGGGNAGELFF. The CDR3 bases are TGTGCCAGCAGCCCCGGCGGGGGGAATGCCGGGGAGCTGTTTTTT.

The chain is built from TRBV28 and TRBJ2-3; 7 nucleotides line up with TRBD2. Losses at the gene ends were 4 bases for V and 3 bases for J; bases not matched to a gene: 7. Germline V CDR1 and CDR2: MDHEN, SYDVKM. This CDR3 contains 15 residues. This chain's CDR3 is CASSSGGGRTDTQYF. CDR3 DNA sequence: TGTGCCAGCAGTTCCGGGGGAGGGCGGACAGATACGCAGTATTTT.

This rearrangement joins TRBV5-4 to TRBJ1-2; possibly TRBD1 for D (6 bases). The CDR3 runs 15 residues. The germline V gene has CDR1 SGHNT and CDR2 YYREEE (reference sequence). The V gene lost 3 bases and the J gene lost 7 bases, with 19 bases spanning the gap. This CDR3 is CASSSSPGAAAGYTF. Here the CDR3 DNA reads TGTGCCAGCAGCTCTTCCCCAGGGGCCGCCGCTGGCTACACCTTC.

The chain uses TRBV5-1 and TRBJ2-1; 13 bases are a match to TRBD2. The CDR3 loop spans 13 amino acids. V lost 7 bases, J lost 9 bases, and 4 bases stayed unmatched. Germline CDR1 and CDR2: SGHRS and YFSETQ. CDR3 residues: CASDTSGGGEQFF. The CDR3, as DNA: TGCGCCAGCGATACTAGCGGGGGGGGTGAGCAGTTCTTC.

The gene calls are TRBV5-6 and TRBJ2-1, with 7 bases aligning to TRBD1. Trimming cost V 2 bases and J 8 bases; bases outside gene matches: 7. This CDR3 contains 14 residues. From germline, CDR1 is SGHDT and CDR2 YYEEEE. The CDR3, as DNA: TGTGCCAGCAGCTTAATTGTAGGGGGCGATGAGCAGTTCTTC. This sequence encodes CASSLIVGGDEQFF.

This chain joins TRBV7-9 and TRBJ1-3; D is perhaps TRBD1 (6 bases). This CDR3 contains 16 residues. From germline, CDR1 is SEHNR and CDR2 FQNEAQ (reference sequence). V lost 5 bases and J 0 bases, leaving 14 bases between the germline ends. CDR3 residues: CASSPSTGNSGNTIYF. The DNA of the CDR3 is TGTGCCAGCAGCCCCTCGACAGGCAACTCTGGAAACACCATATATTTT.

The genes are TRBV30 and TRBJ2-1; D might be TRBD2 (5 bases). Germline values: CDR1 GTSNPN, CDR2 SVGIG (reference sequence). The V end lost 8 bases, the J end lost 2 bases, and 16 bases lay between the germline ends. This CDR3 spans 14 amino acids. CDR3: CARGLGTTYNEQFF. CDR3 nucleotides: TGTGCCCGCGGGTTGGGCACCACCTACAATGAGCAGTTCTTC.

The rearrangement uses TRBV27 and TRBJ2-1; possibly TRBD1 for D (5 bases). The germline gives CDR1 MNHEY, CDR2 SMNVEV (reference sequence). This CDR3 has 14 residues. V lost 3 bases to trimming and J lost 8 bases, with 14 bases between them. This CDR3 is CASSFWTLTHEQFF. In nucleotides, the CDR3 is TGTGCCAGCAGTTTTTGGACACTCACACATGAGCAGTTCTTC.